This T cell receptor (beta chain) was captured in a study of ipilimumab plus nivolumab after autologous stem cell transplantation. Study context: A median of about 8 nivolumab and 5 ipilimumab doses were given.

By sample share, this clone is medium-sized (0.01 to 0.1%). TCRdb keeps only in-frame clones here, not all; method: immunoSEQ multiplex PCR. The sample lists 10,000 to 15,000 clones; around 78% were seen once. Per germline, CDR1 SEHNR and CDR2 FQNEAQ (reference sequence). This CDR3 is built from 14 residues. V dropped 4 bases and J dropped 6; count of bases not matched to a gene: 8. Checkpoint therapy with ipilimumab 1 mg/kg began 14 to 28 days after transplant. Patients received nivolumab 3 mg/kg at weeks 1, 4, 7, 10, then fortnightly to week 26. The chain has TRBV7-9 and TRBJ1-2; the match to TRBD1 covers 7 bases. The sequenced sample was PBMCs, obtained in a trial of ipilimumab plus nivolumab as post-transplant consolidation. The sequence derives from a male donor with diffuse large B-cell lymphoma. The DNA of the CDR3 is TGTGCCAGCAGCTCGTCGACAGGGTTACATGGCTACACCTTC. Its protein product is CASSSSTGLHGYTF. The full variable domain, with the rest looked up from reference TRBV7-9 and TRBJ1-2, is DTGVSQNPRHKITKRGQNVTFRCDPISEHNRLYWYRQTLGQGPEFLTYFQNEAQLEKSRLLSDRFSAERPKGSFSTLEIQRTEQGDSAMYLCASSSSTGLHGYTFGSGTRLTVV.